This T cell receptor (beta chain) is from a study of blood T cells in healthy people across ages. On the study more broadly: T cells yielded about one barcoded beta molecule per two cells through template switching.

The use of a sample-barcoded 5' primer and a J-beta primer mix characterized a second PCR of about 7 to 12 cycles. MiXCR was run by TCRdb on the 5' RACE reads, yielding one entry per CDR3 protein. Among over a million distinct CDR3 sequences listed, around 25% were seen once. This clonotype has only a few counts. These same records also appear under a second study, on T cells of mothers and their children.

What was sequenced was blood. This TCR was sampled from a girl aged 2-9 years in good health.

The CDR3 loop is CASSIIPIFGIQETQYF. The CDR3 region has the DNA TGTGCCAGCAGCATAATCCCAATATTTGGCATCCAAGAGACCCAGTACTTC. V usage is TRBV25-1 and J usage is TRBJ2-5; no clear D gene. This CDR3 region has 17 residues. The germline V gene has CDR1 MGHDK and CDR2 SYGVNS. Trimming cost V 6 bases and J 1 base, with 21 bases left between them.